This paragraph reports one TCR beta chain. Profiling relied on immunoSEQ multiplex PCR, and the TCRdb table lists in-frame clones only, not all of them. The sample holds fewer than 200,000 clones, over 80% seen once. The source of the sample is a study of blood T cell repertoires in COVID-19. At the level of the study: Acute-phase and convalescent COVID-19 samples originated in the United States, Italy and Spain.

This CDR3 has 15 amino acids. Germline values: CDR1 SGDLS, CDR2 YYNGEE. The trim removed 2 bases at V and 6 bases at J, leaving 7 bases unmatched. The clonotype comes from a woman aged 70-85 years with acute or convalescent COVID-19. The chain uses TRBV9 and TRBJ2-1, with 8 bases lining up with TRBD2. The material sequenced was peripheral blood. CDR3 sequence reads: CASSVGTRLLNEQFF. Here the CDR3 DNA reads TGTGCCAGCAGCGTGGGGACTAGACTTCTCAATGAGCAGTTCTTC.